The clone carrying this T cell receptor (beta chain) has more than one count but fewer than ten. Its cognate antigen is unknown. This specimen belongs to a study of beta chain features in type 1 diabetes. The CDR3 is 14 amino acids. The ends were cut back, 3 bases at V and 6 bases at J, with 13 bases in the middle. Germline V gives CDR1 SEHNR, CDR2 FQNEAQ (reference sequence). Expressed TCRB transcripts were sequenced, since all the RNA that had been isolated was reverse transcribed. Generated by immunoSEQ multiplex PCR, the TCRdb table keeps only in-frame clones and is missing some. The sample includes hundreds of thousands of clones, over 12% of them seen just once. Points from the study as a whole: Sequencing the cDNA could make cells with high TCR expression show up more than they should. Type 1 diabetes patients had moderately but significantly shorter TCRB CDR3s in all four CD4+ subsets.

The receptor's source is a man between 18 and 35 years old with type 1 diabetes. The rearrangement joins TRBV7-9 to TRBJ2-3; D is possibly TRBD2 (5 bases). The specimen sequenced was naive CD4+ T cells from blood. The CDR3 DNA reads as TGTGCCAGCAGCTTTGACCTAGCAACTGATACGCAGTATTTT. It specifies CASSFDLATDTQYF.